This T cell receptor beta chain is drawn from a study of early T cells in non-severe SARS-CoV-2 infection. In TCRdb, the 5' RACE reads were re-called with MiXCR into one record per CDR3 protein. The sample lists about 26,000 distinct CDR3 sequences, about 5.1% occurring once. The CDR3 is made up of 13 amino acids. Germline V gene data show CDR1 as SGHRS and CDR2 as YFSETQ. With V trimmed by 5 bases and J by 6 bases, 5 bases remained unmatched. This clonotype came up many times. The TCR comes from an adult who was a healthcare worker with PCR-confirmed SARS-CoV-2 infection or an uninfected control (not recorded which). The gene calls are TRBV5-1 and TRBJ1-1; 9 bases fit TRBD1. The specimen was whole blood. CDR3 sequence: CASRLRQGAEAFF. CDR3 bases: TGCGCCAGCAGGCTTCGACAGGGGGCTGAAGCTTTCTTT.